Each of the 3 T cell receptor beta chains below was sequenced from the same sample in a study of T cell changes during pregnancy in multiple sclerosis. TCRdb keeps only in-frame clones here, not all; method: immunoSEQ multiplex PCR. The sample lists about 49,000 clones; 92% were seen once. The starting material was peripheral blood, obtained after pregnancy. All receptors come from a female donor with multiple sclerosis, enrolled in a pregnancy study.

The rearrangement links TRBV4-3 to TRBJ1-4; 9 nucleotides line up with TRBD1. V shed 3 bases, J shed 7 bases, and the junction held 6 bases outside the gene matches. The CDR3 is 15 residues long. Germline V gene sequence: CDR1 LGHNA, CDR2 YSLEER. The CDR3 DNA follows: TGCGCCAGCAGCCAGGACGGGACAGGGAGTGAAAAACTGTTTTTT. Its translation: CASSQDGTGSEKLFF.

The chain carries TRBV6-4 and TRBJ2-1; 12 nucleotides line up with TRBD2. Unmatched junction bases numbered 2, after V lost 2 bases and J lost 6 bases. This CDR3 has 15 residues. The germline gives CDR1 MRHNA, CDR2 SNTAGT. CDR3 amino acids: CASSDASGGANEQFF. CDR3 coding DNA: TGTGCCAGCAGTGACGCTAGCGGGGGGGCCAATGAGCAGTTCTTC.

The chain combines TRBV9 with TRBJ2-1; TRBD2 aligns across 9 bases. Germline V gene sequence: CDR1 SGDLS, CDR2 YYNGEE. The CDR3 extends over 15 amino acids. Losses at the gene ends were 3 bases for V and 9 bases for J; bases not matched to a gene: 10. CDR3 sequence reads: CASSAFGGGAFEQFF. CDR3 in DNA: TGTGCCAGCAGCGCTTTCGGCGGGGGGGCCTTTGAGCAGTTCTTC.